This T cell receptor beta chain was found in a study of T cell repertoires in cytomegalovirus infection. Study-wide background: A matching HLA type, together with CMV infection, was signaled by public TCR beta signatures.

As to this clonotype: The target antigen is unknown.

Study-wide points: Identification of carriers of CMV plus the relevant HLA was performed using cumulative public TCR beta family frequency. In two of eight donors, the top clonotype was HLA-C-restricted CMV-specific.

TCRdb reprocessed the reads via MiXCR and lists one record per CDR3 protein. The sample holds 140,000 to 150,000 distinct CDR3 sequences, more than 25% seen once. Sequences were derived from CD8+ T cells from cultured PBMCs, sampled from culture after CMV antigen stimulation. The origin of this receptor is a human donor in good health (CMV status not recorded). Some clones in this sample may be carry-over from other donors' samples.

CDR3 residues: CASSLGGGNYGYTF. The CDR3 coding sequence is TGTGCCAGCAGTTTAGGAGGGGGCAACTATGGCTACACCTTC. The chain employs TRBV27 and TRBJ1-2, with 7 bases matching TRBD1. CDR3 length: 14 residues. Per the germline V gene, CDR1 is MNHEY and CDR2 is SMNVEV (reference sequence). V lost 2 bases and J lost 2; bases outside the gene matches: 2.